This TCR beta chain was captured by sequencing in a study of T cells in localized non-small cell lung cancer. Findings and caveats of the study: A raised T cell density in blood coincided with lengthier overall survival. Because researchers sequenced only one region of the tumor, heterogeneity is still possible. Adjacent lung tissue had a median approximately 57 of the top 100 clones found in the tumor.

Details on this clone: The antigen remains unidentified.

With 0 bases clipped from V and 7 bases from J, the junction kept 2 bases outside the gene matches. The germline V gene has CDR1 MNHNS and CDR2 SASEGT. This CDR3 spans 14 amino acids. Here immunoSEQ multiplex PCR was the method, and the copy in TCRdb shows in-frame clones only, minus some. The table records around 3,600 clones, less than 30% of them present only once. Sequenced material: lung tumor tissue, taken before any cancer treatment. The TCR sequence derives from a female donor aged 60 or older with stage I lung adenocarcinoma. V is TRBV6-1 and J is TRBJ2-1; 8 nucleotides align to TRBD1. As DNA, the CDR3 is TGTGCCAGCAGTGAAGCGCAGGGGGCAAATGAGCAGTTCTTC. Residues: CASSEAQGANEQFF.